The T cell receptor beta chain described here comes from a study of cytomegalovirus exposure and HLA in healthy donors. The CDR3 has 14 residues. Trimming took off 0 bases at V and 6 bases at J, with 10 bases between the two ends. The germline V gene encodes CDR1 SGHNT and CDR2 YYREEE (reference sequence). Study-level points and caveats: Excluded were some V segments that proved indistinguishable, including TRBV6-2 and TRBV6-3. In a later analysis, V- and J-gene trimming of beta chains associated with a DCLRE1C missense variant, replicated independently. Previous analysis showed most TCR beta V segments were productive about 90% or about 30% of the time.

Vbeta (60) and Jbeta (13) primers were used in the PCR. Profiling relied on immunoSEQ multiplex PCR, and the TCRdb table lists in-frame clones only, not all of them. The repertoire has approximately 100,000 clones, roughly a tenth of them found once; the top ten carry about 5%. Ten or more counts support this clone. No antigen is known for it. This TCR was recovered from a man between 45 and 60 years old in good health and CMV-seropositive. The V and J genes are TRBV5-4 and TRBJ2-1; possible D gene TRBD2, 6 bases. Sequenced input: PBMCs. The CDR3, as DNA: TGTGCCAGCAGCTTGGTGCGGGACTCCAATGAGCAGTTCTTC. Translation gives CASSLVRDSNEQFF.